One sample yielded the 6 T cell receptor beta chains listed below, sequenced in a study of blood T cell repertoires in COVID-19 (dated by TCRdb to the early 2020s). Receptor amplification or capture employed the immunoSEQ multiplex PCR assay. What TCRdb holds here is the immuneACCESS table cut down to in-frame rearrangements. Part of the clones is not present; checked against another copy, under half of the missing clones reflect an unresolved V gene, and the others are unexplained. The sample data list 300,000 to 350,000 clones, and 85% to 90% of these were observed just once. 2.5% to 3.5% of the sample lies in the top ten. Sequencing was performed on peripheral blood. These receptors were taken from a woman in her twenties or thirties with COVID-19, enrolled during active disease.

This chain connects TRBV30 to TRBJ2-3; perhaps TRBD2 as D (5 bases). CDR3 length: 16 residues. Germline V lookup: CDR1 GTSNPN, CDR2 SVGIG (reference sequence). The V and J ends lost 2 bases and 2 bases respectively, with 17 bases between them. As DNA, the CDR3 is TGTGCCTGGAGTCCTCATCGAACGGGGTACACAGATACGCAGTATTTT. Encoded protein: CAWSPHRTGYTDTQYF.

The rearrangement uses TRBV12-3 or TRBV12-4 and TRBJ2-7; D is perhaps TRBD1 (6 bases). Trimming shortened V by 5 bases and J by 6 bases, and 14 bases separated the two germline ends. The CDR3 sequence is 13 residues long. CDR3 nucleotide sequence: TGTGCCAGCAGTCTAAACCAGGGGTTCGAGCAGTACTTC. Protein sequence: CASSLNQGFEQYF.

This clone has a handful of counts. Other nucleotide sequences from this sample produce the same CDR3. This rearrangement joins TRBV30 to TRBJ1-1, with D maybe TRBD1 (5 bases). CDR3 size: 13 residues. The V end was cut by 0 bases, the J end by 5 bases, with 10 bases between. CDR1 and CDR2 from the germline V gene are GTSNPN and SVGIG (reference sequence). The CDR3 DNA sequence: TGTGCCTGGAGTGTGCAGGGTCGAACTGAAGCTTTCTTT. Its translation is CAWSVQGRTEAFF.

The chain joins TRBV29-1 to TRBJ2-1; 9 bases are shared with TRBD1. V dropped 4 bases and J dropped 7; count of bases not matched to a gene: 8. CDR1 and CDR2 (germline): SQVTM, ANQGSEA. The CDR3 loop spans 14 amino acids. The CDR3 here is CSVVQGALPNEQFF. In nucleotides, the CDR3 is TGCAGCGTTGTACAGGGGGCGCTACCAAATGAGCAGTTCTTC.

The rearrangement links TRBV5-4 to TRBJ1-1; D remains ambiguous. Germline values: CDR1 SGHNT, CDR2 YYREEE (reference sequence). The CDR3 extends over 14 amino acids. V shed 0 bases and J shed 1 base, with 7 bases lying between them. CDR3 in DNA: TGTGCCAGCAGCTTGGGACAACAGAACACTGAAGCTTTCTTT. Translated, it gives CASSLGQQNTEAFF.

J is TRBJ1-3 and V is TRBV3-1 (or the pseudogene TRBV3-2); D gene unclear. Germline values: CDR1 LGHDT, CDR2 YNNKEL (reference sequence). V was clipped by 0 bases and J by 2 bases, with 8 bases between them. This CDR3 comprises 15 residues. The CDR3 region has the DNA TGTGCCAGCAGCCAAGACTCCGGTCCTGGAAACACCATATATTTT. It is translated as CASSQDSGPGNTIYF.